This TCR beta chain was profiled in a study of post-analysis software for immune sequencing data. Unique molecular identifiers featured in each of the TCR beta cDNA libraries. Researchers reported approximately 480,000 cDNA molecules coming from about 0.98 to 11 million T cells. TCRdb independently ran MiXCR on the PCR reads; one entry per CDR3 protein. The sample consists of 180,000 or so distinct CDR3 sequences, over 25% of them appearing once. Concerning this clonotype: Its target is not known.

General study findings and limits: Co-batched samples clustered tightly together by F measure. The study found TRBV5-6, TRBV5-1 and TRBV20-1 among 4 or 5 TRBV segments more frequent in patients than controls. Patients with multiple sclerosis recorded significantly lower normalized Chao1 diversity than controls, the study found.

CDR3 length equals 15 residues. In germline, CDR1 is ENHRY, CDR2 SYGVKD. The sequenced material came from blood. The chain uses TRBV10-3 and TRBJ2-5; 11 positions agree with TRBD1. TRBJ2-7 matches the DNA end more closely, so the J call is doubtful. The source is a girl aged 2-17 years with multiple sclerosis. CDR3 nucleotides: TGTGCCATCAGTGAGGGGGACAGGGGGGAGTACGAGCAGTACTTC. Amino acids: CAISEGDRGEYEQYF.